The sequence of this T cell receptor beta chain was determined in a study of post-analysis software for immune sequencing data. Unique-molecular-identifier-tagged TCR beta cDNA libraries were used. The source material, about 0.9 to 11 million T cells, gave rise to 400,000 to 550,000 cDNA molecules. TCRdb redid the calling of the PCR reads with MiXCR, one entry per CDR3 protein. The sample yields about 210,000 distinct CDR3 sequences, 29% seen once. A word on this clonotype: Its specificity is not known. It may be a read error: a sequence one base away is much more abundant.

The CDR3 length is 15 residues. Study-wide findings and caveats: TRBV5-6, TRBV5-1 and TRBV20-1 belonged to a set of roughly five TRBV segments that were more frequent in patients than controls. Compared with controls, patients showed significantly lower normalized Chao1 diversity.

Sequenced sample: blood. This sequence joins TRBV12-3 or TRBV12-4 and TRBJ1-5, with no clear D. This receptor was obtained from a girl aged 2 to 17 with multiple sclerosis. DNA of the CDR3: TGTGCCAGCAGACCCCCGGGGAATAGCAATCAGCCCCGGCATTTT. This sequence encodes CASRPPGNSNQPRHF.